This entry features one T cell receptor (beta chain) sequence. The sample comes from a study of T cell changes during pregnancy in multiple sclerosis. With V trimmed by 5 bases and J by 9 bases, 14 bases remained unmatched. This CDR3 is built from 17 residues. Germline CDR1 SGHRS, CDR2 YFSETQ. Sequencing used immunoSEQ multiplex PCR; TCRdb keeps in-frame clones, though not all of them. Among 70,000 to 100,000 clones listed, almost 95% were seen once. The input for sequencing was peripheral blood, taken in the third trimester of pregnancy. The receptor was isolated from a female donor with multiple sclerosis, enrolled in a pregnancy study. The chain carries TRBV5-1 and TRBJ2-1, with 13 bases matching TRBD2. CDR3 DNA sequence: TGCGCCAGCAGTATGCTAGAACTAGCGGGAGGGACGGGTGAGCAGTTCTTC. Its translation is CASSMLELAGGTGEQFF.